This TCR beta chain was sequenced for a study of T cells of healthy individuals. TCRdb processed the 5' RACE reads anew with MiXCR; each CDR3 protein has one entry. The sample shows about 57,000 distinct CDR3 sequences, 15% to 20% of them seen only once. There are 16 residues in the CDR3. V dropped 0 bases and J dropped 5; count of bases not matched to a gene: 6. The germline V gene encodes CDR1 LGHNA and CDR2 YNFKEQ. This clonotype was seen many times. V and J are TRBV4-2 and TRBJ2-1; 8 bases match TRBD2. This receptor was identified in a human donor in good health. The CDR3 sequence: CASSQDSLAGDNEQFF. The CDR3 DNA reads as TGTGCCAGCAGCCAAGACAGTCTAGCGGGCGACAATGAGCAGTTCTTC.